This T cell receptor beta chain stems from a study of metastatic and nonmetastatic thyroid tumors. Treatment of any kind had been given to no patient before thyroid surgery. The CDR3 totals 11 residues. Germline lookup yields CDR1 MDHEN and CDR2 SYDVKM. Judged by abundance, this clone is medium-sized (0.01 to 0.1%). At one of its ends the junction is not consistent with the germline gene, which may arise from a read error. TCRdb used MiXCR to call clones anew from the PCR reads. The sample has some 21,000 clones, more than 9% seen once; the top ten hold about 6.2%. This chain uses TRBV28 with TRBJ2-7; 8 nucleotides line up with TRBD2. The receptor was isolated from a male donor with papillary thyroid cancer or a benign thyroid nodule (not recorded which). Some clones in this sample may be carry-over from other donors' samples. The sample comprised blood. The CDR3 is CASTRRGALNF. The CDR3 DNA reads as TGTGCCAGCACCCGGCGGGGGGCGCTGAACTTC.